These 27 T cell receptor beta chains came from one sample sequenced in a study of a mutant IDH1 vaccine in newly diagnosed glioma. Antigens for these TCRs are unknown. Profiled with immunoSEQ multiplex PCR; TCRdb holds only in-frame clones, not every one. The sample yields around 50,000 clones, more than 60% seen once. Time point indicated: week 35, safety follow-up. Topical imiquimod was applied with each vaccine dose, which held 300 ug of mutant IDH1 20-mer peptide. The sequencing used PBMCs, collected from a glioma patient whose treatment included an IDH1 peptide vaccine. These receptors all come from a man aged 40-49 years with glioma.

This chain links TRBV2 with TRBJ2-5, with 7 bases identical to TRBD1. The V and J ends lost 5 bases and 1 base, in that order; junction bases with no gene match: 10. The CDR3 is 16 amino acids. Germline V lookup: CDR1 SNHLY, CDR2 FYNNEI. The CDR3 DNA is TGTGCCAGCAGTCTATCACCTACAGGGGTCCAAGAGACCCAGTACTTC. This gives the protein CASSLSPTGVQETQYF. Looking up the rest from reference TRBV2 and TRBJ2-5 gives the full variable domain: EPEVTQTPSHQVTQMGQEVILRCVPISNHLYFYWYRQILGQKVEFLVSFYNNEISEKSEIFDDQFSVERPDGSNFTLKIRSTKLEDSAMYFCASSLSPTGVQETQYFGPGTRLLVL.

This chain uses TRBV19 with TRBJ2-3; D is possibly TRBD2 (7 bases). The CDR3 is 14 amino acids. Germline V lookup: CDR1 LNHDA, CDR2 SQIVND (reference sequence). Deletions cut 2 bases from V and 6 bases from J, with 12 bases between. DNA of the CDR3: TGTGCCAGTAGTATACGGGGGGCTTGGGATACGCAGTATTTT. Protein sequence: CASSIRGAWDTQYF. The entire variable domain, with the rest obtained from reference TRBV19 and TRBJ2-3, is as follows: DGGITQSPKYLFRKEGQNVTLSCEQNLNHDAMYWYRQDPGQGLRLIYYSQIVNDFQKGDIAEGYSVSREKKESFPLTVTSAQKNPTAFYLCASSIRGAWDTQYFGPGTRLTVL.

This clone was seen more than once but under ten times. This chain links TRBV10-2 with TRBJ2-7, with a tentative D call TRBD2 (7 bases). The CDR3 runs 14 residues. The V and J ends lost 8 bases and 6 bases respectively, with 20 bases between them. Germline lookup yields CDR1 WSHSY and CDR2 SAAADI. The chain's CDR3 is CASRRGGMVAEQYF. The CDR3 region has the DNA TGCGCCAGCCGAAGGGGGGGCATGGTGGCCGAGCAGTACTTC.

The V and J genes are TRBV5-5 and TRBJ1-1, with D uncertain. The germline CDR1 and CDR2 sequences are SGHKS and YYEKEE (reference sequence). Trimming stripped 0 bases from V and 0 bases from J, with 6 bases between. The CDR3 length is 14 residues. The CDR3 coding sequence is TGTGCCAGCAGCTTGGGTTGGGTGAACACTGAAGCTTTCTTT. Amino acids: CASSLGWVNTEAFF.

This chain uses TRBV28 with TRBJ2-7; weak D call: TRBD1 (7 bases). The germline V gene has CDR1 MDHEN and CDR2 SYDVKM. The CDR3 contains 15 residues. Deletions cut 1 base from V and 5 bases from J, with 15 bases between. The CDR3 here is CASSLLRDRANEQYF. The CDR3 nucleotides read TGTGCCAGCAGTTTATTGCGGGACAGAGCCAACGAGCAGTACTTC.

This sequence joins TRBV14 and TRBJ2-5; D not certain. The CDR3 totals 13 residues. CDR1 and CDR2 from the germline V gene are SGHDN and FVKESK. Trimming pared 0 bases from V and 7 bases from J, leaving 9 bases between. The CDR3 region is CASSQDTSGTQYF. In DNA, the CDR3 is TGTGCCAGCAGCCAAGATACGAGTGGGACCCAGTACTTC.

The chain is built from TRBV19 and TRBJ2-6, with D maybe TRBD1 (6 bases). The CDR3 extends over 17 amino acids. The V gene's germline CDR1 is LNHDA and CDR2 SQIVND (reference sequence). V lost 10 bases, J lost 0 bases, and 19 bases lay in between. The CDR3 loop is CATGSHRVSSGANVLTF. In nucleotides, the CDR3 is TGTGCCACTGGCTCTCACAGGGTGAGCTCTGGGGCCAACGTCCTGACTTTC.

This rearrangement joins TRBV7-7 to TRBJ2-3, with D possibly TRBD2 on 6 matching bases. This CDR3 has 13 residues. Looked up from germline, CDR1 is SSHAT and CDR2 is FNYEAQ (reference sequence). The V end was cut by 1 base, the J end by 5 bases, with 7 bases between. The CDR3 nucleotides read TGTGCCAGCAGCTTAGGTAGCGGAGATACGCAGTATTTT. Its protein product is CASSLGSGDTQYF.

This chain uses TRBV27 with TRBJ1-4; D is undetermined. V dropped 5 bases and J dropped 8 bases, with 9 bases sitting between them. CDR3 size: 12 residues. The germline V gene has CDR1 MNHEY and CDR2 SMNVEV (reference sequence). The CDR3 loop reads CASSGPAEKLFF. The CDR3 DNA is TGTGCCAGCAGTGGTCCGGCCGAAAAACTGTTTTTT.

The J gene is TRBJ1-1, the V gene TRBV7-9; D might be TRBD1 (6 bases). CDR1 is SEHNR, CDR2 FQNEAQ, per germline (reference sequence). Trimming left V 11 bases short and J 4 bases short, with 17 bases between. CDR3 length: 13 residues. In DNA, the CDR3 is TGTGCCTTAAGGACAGCGGGGGCCACTGAAGCTTTCTTT. It translates to CALRTAGATEAFF.

This rearrangement joins TRBV29-1 to TRBJ1-2; D remains ambiguous. In germline, CDR1 is SQVTM, CDR2 ANQGSEA. With 4 bases removed from V and 7 bases from J, the gap between germline ends came to 4 bases. The CDR3 sequence is 9 residues long. The CDR3 sequence is CSVGIGYTF. DNA of the CDR3: TGCAGCGTTGGTATTGGCTACACCTTC.

This clone was counted only a few times. The chain employs TRBV4-1 and TRBJ2-1; TRBD2 is a possible D gene (5 bases). The germline V gene encodes CDR1 MGHRA and CDR2 YSYEKL. V was pared by 3 bases and J by 8 bases, with 8 bases between. The CDR3 is made up of 12 amino acids. CDR3 loop: CASSQMGDEQFF. The CDR3 DNA reads as TGCGCCAGCAGCCAGATGGGAGATGAGCAGTTCTTC.

The CDR3 DNA sequence: TGTGCCAGCAGATCCGGGACAGGGATCGGCTACACCTTC. The encoded protein is CASRSGTGIGYTF. V gene TRBV6-1 combines with J gene TRBJ1-2; 9 bases line up with TRBD1. Looked up from germline, CDR1 is MNHNS and CDR2 is SASEGT. With V trimmed by 6 bases and J by 8 bases, 7 bases remained unmatched. The length of the CDR3 is 13 residues.

The chain couples TRBV20-1 to TRBJ2-7; D gene ambiguous. Germline assignment: CDR1 DFQATT and CDR2 SNEGSKA (reference sequence). The CDR3 covers 11 residues. In nucleotides, the CDR3 is TGCAGAGCTGACAAGACCTACGAGCAGTACTTC. Its translation: CRADKTYEQYF.

J is TRBJ2-2 and V is TRBV5-4, with D unresolved. This CDR3 is built from 14 residues. CDR1 is SGHNT, CDR2 YYREEE, per germline (reference sequence). V dropped 4 bases and J dropped 6 bases, with 13 bases sitting between them. CDR3 protein: CASSPGVASGELFF. The CDR3 DNA sequence: TGTGCCAGCAGCCCCGGAGTCGCCTCCGGGGAGCTGTTTTTT.

Only one count was recorded for this clone. This sequence joins TRBV11-3 and TRBJ1-1, with D hard to call. V was cut by 2 bases and J by 5 bases, with 9 bases left in between. The CDR3 runs to 13 residues. Per germline, CDR1 SGHNT and CDR2 YENEEA. The CDR3, as DNA: TGTGCCAGCAGCTTATCACAGAGAACTGAAGCTTTCTTT. It specifies CASSLSQRTEAFF.

The chain joins TRBV30 to TRBJ2-2; D might be TRBD2 (7 bases). The CDR3 runs to 14 residues. Looked up from germline, CDR1 is GTSNPN and CDR2 is SVGIG (reference sequence). V dropped 2 bases and J dropped 6 bases, with 13 bases sitting between them. CDR3 sequence reads: CAWSLGGGSGELFF. The CDR3 nucleotides read TGTGCCTGGAGTTTGGGCGGGGGCTCCGGGGAGCTGTTTTTT.

This chain joins TRBV5-1 and TRBJ2-7; possible D gene TRBD1, 6 bases. Trimming cost V 5 bases and J 3 bases, with 12 bases left between them. The germline V gene has CDR1 SGHRS and CDR2 YFSETQ. CDR3 length equals 13 residues. CDR3 in DNA: TGCGCCAGCAGTTCGGACAGATACTACGAGCAGTACTTC. Its protein product is CASSSDRYYEQYF. The complete variable domain, with remaining parts taken from reference TRBV5-1 and TRBJ2-7, reads KAGVTQTPRYLIKTRGQQVTLSCSPISGHRSVSWYQQTPGQGLQFLFEYFSETQRNKGNFPGRFSGRQFSNSRSEMNVSTLELGDSALYLCASSSDRYYEQYFGPGTRLTVT.

This clone was seen only a few times. The chain is built from TRBV4-2 and TRBJ2-5; D might be TRBD1 or TRBD2, each matching 5 bases. V shed 0 bases and J shed 5 bases, with 13 bases lying between them. Germline values: CDR1 LGHNA, CDR2 YNFKEQ. The CDR3 sequence is 15 residues long. As DNA, the CDR3 is TGTGCCAGCAGCCAAGATCGAGGGGCCGGGGAGACCCAGTACTTC. It codes for CASSQDRGAGETQYF.

This clone was detected only once. The rearrangement links TRBV14 to TRBJ1-2; 9 bases align to TRBD1. The CDR3 sequence is 14 residues long. V lost 4 bases and J lost 6; bases outside the gene matches: 6. Germline V CDR1 and CDR2: SGHDN, FVKESK. The CDR3 is CASSRPRQGDGYTF. For the CDR3, the DNA is TGTGCCAGCAGCCGACCGAGACAGGGGGATGGCTACACCTTC.

The V and J genes are TRBV19 and TRBJ1-4; the D is unclear. Trimming shortened V by 3 bases and J by 8 bases, and 10 bases separated the two germline ends. In germline, CDR1 is LNHDA, CDR2 SQIVND (reference sequence). CDR3 length equals 13 residues. CDR3 nucleotide sequence: TGTGCCAGTAGTATCGGTCTGGGGGAAAAACTGTTTTTT. This translates into CASSIGLGEKLFF.

V gene TRBV2 combines with J gene TRBJ2-5, with 10 bases matching TRBD1. Germline V CDR1 and CDR2: SNHLY, FYNNEI. The CDR3 spans 15 residues. The V gene end was trimmed by 6 bases and the J gene end by 5 bases; junction bases not matched to a gene: 9. Here the CDR3 reads CASRSGQGSFETQYF. For the CDR3, the DNA is TGTGCCAGCAGATCGGGACAGGGGAGTTTCGAGACCCAGTACTTC.

V is TRBV19 and J is TRBJ1-1; D perhaps matches TRBD1 (5 bases). The length of the CDR3 is 15 residues. Trimming removed 3 bases at V and 2 bases at J, with 13 bases between. Germline V gene data show CDR1 as LNHDA and CDR2 as SQIVND (reference sequence). CDR3 nucleotide sequence: TGTGCCAGTAGTATGGTTCCGCAGGGCAACACTGAAGCTTTCTTT. Protein product: CASSMVPQGNTEAFF.

The rearrangement uses TRBV7-9 and TRBJ1-1, with D possibly matching TRBD1 (5 bases). Germline CDR1 is SEHNR and CDR2 is FQNEAQ (reference sequence). The CDR3 has 14 amino acids. The V gene lost 3 bases and the J gene lost 3 bases, with 11 bases spanning the gap. CDR3 region: CASSFRVGDTEAFF. In DNA, the CDR3 is TGTGCCAGCAGCTTTCGGGTGGGGGACACTGAAGCTTTCTTT.

The chain links TRBV6-1 to TRBJ1-1; D not resolved. Germline CDR1 MNHNS, CDR2 SASEGT. V was shortened by 6 bases and J by 3 bases, with 14 bases between the two germline ends. The CDR3 loop spans 14 amino acids. The CDR3 protein is CASRERDTYTEAFF. The CDR3 DNA reads as TGTGCCAGCAGGGAACGAGACACCTACACTGAAGCTTTCTTT.

The CDR3 region has the DNA TGCGCCAGCAGCTTGGAAGGCAACCTCTACGAGCAGTACTTC. It specifies CASSLEGNLYEQYF. The chain carries TRBV5-1 and TRBJ2-7; the D is unclear. The ends were cut back, 0 bases at V and 3 bases at J, with 10 bases in the middle. Germline V gene data show CDR1 as SGHRS and CDR2 as YFSETQ. The CDR3 is 14 amino acids. Variable domain in full (rest from reference TRBV5-1 and TRBJ2-7): KAGVTQTPRYLIKTRGQQVTLSCSPISGHRSVSWYQQTPGQGLQFLFEYFSETQRNKGNFPGRFSGRQFSNSRSEMNVSTLELGDSALYLCASSLEGNLYEQYFGPGTRLTVT.

The chain carries TRBV29-1 and TRBJ2-7, with D perhaps matching TRBD1 or TRBD2 (5 bases each). Germline lookup yields CDR1 SQVTM and CDR2 ANQGSEA. The CDR3 is 13 amino acids. V lost 3 bases to trimming and J lost 3 bases, with 12 bases between them. The CDR3 nucleotides read TGCAGCGTTGAGGGGGATACAAGCTACGAGCAGTACTTC. Translating gives CSVEGDTSYEQYF.